A selection of T cell receptor beta chains follows, all from one sample in a study of low-dose radiotherapy and immunotherapy resistance in tumors. TCRdb reprocessed the reads via MiXCR and lists one record per CDR3 protein. The data hold roughly 32,000 distinct CDR3 sequences, with around 50% observed a single time. The sequences come from PBMCs, collected after low-dose radiotherapy plus immunotherapy. The receptor source for this set is a male donor with gallbladder cancer. Both conserved end residues are part of each CDR3. Fields, in order: D gene, clone size, J gene, V gene, CDR3 protein, CDR3 DNA. The D gene is left open where the match is weak. Clone size is shown for a subset of rows, as once, few, many or a class of expanded clone.

>.|many|TRBJ1-2|TRBV21-1
CASSKGRDTYGYTF
TGTGCCAGCAGCAAGGGCCGGGACACCTATGGCTACACCTTC
>.|many|TRBJ2-7|TRBV19
CASSITGGHTYEQYF
TGTGCCAGTAGTATCACCGGGGGCCATACCTACGAGCAGTACTTC
>TRBD1|.|TRBJ1-1|TRBV30
CAWSGGQVEAFF
TGTGCCTGGAGTGGCGGACAGGTTGAAGCTTTCTTT
>TRBD2|many|TRBJ2-3|TRBV27
CASSEARTRTSTDTQYF
TGTGCCAGCAGCGAAGCCCGGACTAGGACTAGCACAGATACGCAGTATTTT
>.|many|TRBJ2-2|TRBV28
CASSPAVPGELFFF
.
>.|many|TRBJ2-7|TRBV5-1
CASSLGSSQATYEQYF
TGCGCCAGCAGCTTGGGGTCGTCGCAGGCCACCTACGAGCAGTACTTC
>.|many|TRBJ1-6|TRBV7-9
CASSLDRGSPLHF
TGTGCCAGCTCACTCGACCGGGGTTCACCCCTCCACTTT
>.|few|TRBJ2-7|TRBV9
CASSVSAGEQYF
TGTGCCAGCAGCGTGAGTGCGGGCGAGCAGTACTTC
>.|.|TRBJ1-2|TRBV20-1
CSAAKEGNYGYTF
TGCAGTGCTGCCAAAGAGGGAAACTATGGCTACACCTTC
>TRBD2|.|TRBJ2-1|TRBV4-2
CASSPLGLASLSSSYNEQFF
TGTGCCAGCAGCCCGCTAGGACTAGCGAGTCTGTCAAGCTCCTACAATGAGCAGTTCTTC
>TRBD2|.|TRBJ2-3|TRBV5-4
CASSPAGTSGGATWDTQYF
TGTGCCAGCAGCCCCGCCGGGACTAGCGGGGGGGCTACGTGGGATACGCAGTATTTT
>.|many|TRBJ2-2|TRBV27
CASSPGVTGELFFF
.
>.|.|TRBJ2-3|TRBV4-2
CASSQDATTFDTQYF
TGTGCCAGCAGCCAAGATGCCACGACTTTTGATACGCAGTATTTT
>.|.|TRBJ2-1|TRBV6-1
CASRFSSYNEQFF
TGTGCCAGCAGATTCAGCTCCTACAATGAGCAGTTCTTC
>.|many|TRBJ2-3|TRBV29-1
CSPADGFTDTQYF
TGCAGCCCCGCGGACGGATTCACAGATACGCAGTATTTT
>.|.|TRBJ2-2|TRBV5-4
CASSSGMNTGELFF
TGTGCCAGCAGCTCCGGGATGAACACCGGGGAGCTGTTTTTT
>.|many|TRBJ2-7|TRBV10-3
CAIGSESYEQYF
TGTGCCATCGGGTCGGAATCTTACGAGCAGTACTTC
>TRBD1|.|TRBJ1-5|TRBV6-4
CASSDIAGTGGDEVGNQPQHF
TGTGCCAGCAGCGATATTGCCGGGACAGGGGGCGACGAGGTGGGCAATCAGCCCCAGCATTTT
>.|many|TRBJ2-6|TRBV21-1
CASSFRDSRGKGANVLTF
TGTGCCAGCAGCTTCCGGGACAGTCGTGGTAAAGGGGCCAACGTCCTGACTTTC
>TRBD2|few|TRBJ2-7|TRBV9
CASSVGGLAGHGTYEQYF
TGTGCCAGCAGCGTAGGGGGACTAGCGGGGCACGGAACCTACGAGCAGTACTTC
>.|.|TRBJ2-7|TRBV7-2
CASSLPGVYEQYF
TGTGCCAGCAGCCTGCCTGGGGTCTACGAGCAGTACTTC
>TRBD2|.|TRBJ2-1|TRBV2
CASSEGPSGNEQFF
TGTGCCAGCAGTGAGGGTCCTAGCGGCAATGAGCAGTTCTTC
>.|many|TRBJ2-3|TRBV30
CAWGTPDTQYF
TGTGCCTGGGGGACTCCCGATACGCAGTATTTT
>.|many|TRBJ1-5|TRBV27
CASRKGGGSNQPQHF
TGTGCCAGCAGAAAGGGGGGGGGGAGCAATCAGCCCCAGCATTTT
>TRBD1|.|TRBJ1-2|TRBV19
CASHWGQAGGYGYTF
TGTGCCAGTCACTGGGGACAGGCTGGCGGCTATGGCTACACCTTC
>.|.|TRBJ2-7|TRBV11-2
CASSPGLSYEQYF
TGTGCCAGCAGCCCTGGGCTCTCCTACGAGCAGTACTTC
>.|.|TRBJ2-3|TRBV28
CASRQAGDTQYF
TGTGCCAGCAGGCAGGCAGGAGATACGCAGTATTTT
>.|.|TRBJ2-1|TRBV18
CATQETATYEQFF
TGTGCCACCCAGGAGACAGCGACCTACGAGCAGTTCTTC
>.|many|TRBJ2-3|TRBV3-1
CASSQGRTNADTQYF
TGTGCCAGCAGCCAGGGTAGAACGAACGCAGATACGCAGTATTTT
>TRBD1|once|TRBJ1-2|TRBV28
CASSWGTGGGYTF
TGTGCCAGCAGTTGGGGGACAGGAGGCGGCTACACCTTC
>TRBD2|medium-sized|TRBJ2-2|TRBV5-1
CASESGGNTGELFF
TGCGCCAGCGAAAGCGGGGGGAACACCGGGGAGCTGTTTTTT
>.|once|TRBJ2-5|TRBV3-1
CASSQESRPETQYF
TGTGCCAGCAGCCAAGAGTCTAGACCAGAGACCCAGTACTTC
>.|.|TRBJ1-2|TRBV12-3/TRBV12-4
CASSLAKGGYTF
TGTGCCAGCAGTTTAGCTAAGGGAGGCTACACCTTC
>TRBD2|many|TRBJ2-1|TRBV25-1
CASSPGSSGNEQFF
TGTGCCAGCAGTCCAGGGTCTAGCGGCAATGAGCAGTTCTTC
>.|medium-sized|TRBJ1-2|TRBV12-3/TRBV12-4
CASNAQTGRHYGYTF
TGTGCCAGCAACGCCCAGACGGGCAGGCACTATGGCTACACCTTC
>.|.|TRBJ1-5|TRBV20-1
CSAVQPLGLNQPQHF
TGCAGTGCCGTACAACCTTTGGGGCTCAATCAGCCCCAGCATTTT
>TRBD2|medium-sized|TRBJ2-3|TRBV2
CASSELLAGTDTQYF
TGTGCCAGCAGTGAACTGCTAGCGGGTACAGATACGCAGTATTTT
>.|few|TRBJ1-3|TRBV7-2
CASSPAGTGNTIYF
TGTGCCAGCAGCCCGGCGGGCACCGGAAACACCATATATTTT
>TRBD1|few|TRBJ1-6|TRBV28
CASSSQGAAYNSPLHF
TGTGCCAGCAGTTCACAGGGGGCCGCCTATAATTCACCCCTCCACTTT
>.|few|TRBJ2-7|TRBV14
CASSPGRVISEQYF
TGTGCCAGCAGCCCTGGACGGGTTATTAGCGAGCAGTACTTC
>TRBD1|medium-sized|TRBJ1-3|TRBV10-2
CASSPTGMRNTIYF
TGCGCCAGCAGCCCGACAGGGATGAGAAACACCATATATTTT
>TRBD2|.|TRBJ2-1|TRBV12-3/TRBV12-4
CASSLSSGSNNEQFF
TGTGCCAGCAGTTTGAGTAGCGGGTCTAACAATGAGCAGTTCTTC
>.|.|TRBJ2-1|TRBV7-3
CASSGFGGRPQRTYNEQFF
TGTGCCAGCAGCGGCTTTGGGGGGAGGCCGCAGCGAACCTACAATGAGCAGTTCTTC
>.|many|TRBJ2-4|TRBV7-2
CASSSGPKSSIQYF
TGTGCCAGCAGCTCCGGGCCGAAATCGAGCATTCAGTACTTC
>.|.|TRBJ1-2|TRBV18
CASSPGGNPEGYTF
TGTGCCAGCTCACCCGGGGGTAACCCAGAGGGCTACACCTTC
>TRBD2|many|TRBJ2-5|TRBV3-1
CASSQASGIQETQYF
TGTGCCAGCAGCCAAGCTAGCGGGATTCAAGAGACCCAGTACTTC
>TRBD1|.|TRBJ2-2|TRBV10-3
CAIRTGDNPGELFF
TGTGCCATCAGGACAGGGGACAACCCCGGGGAGCTGTTTTTT
>.|.|TRBJ1-5|TRBV29-1
CSVANGYGSNQPQHF
TGCAGCGTAGCTAACGGGTACGGAAGCAATCAGCCCCAGCATTTT
>.|medium-sized|TRBJ1-1|TRBV2
CASSPTGQRNTEAFF
TGTGCCAGCAGCCCAACCGGACAGAGAAACACTGAAGCTTTCTTT
>TRBD2|medium-sized|TRBJ2-1|TRBV7-6
CASSLEAGANFNEQFF
TGTGCCAGCAGCTTAGAGGCGGGAGCGAATTTTAATGAGCAGTTCTTC
>TRBD1|.|TRBJ2-7|TRBV28
CASSSPGLGQVENEQYF
TGTGCCAGCAGTTCACCTGGCCTCGGACAGGTGGAGAACGAGCAGTACTTC
>TRBD2|once|TRBJ2-7|TRBV5-5
CASSDGTSGSYEQYF
TGTGCCAGCAGCGACGGGACTAGCGGTTCCTACGAGCAGTACTTC
>TRBD2|.|TRBJ2-1|TRBV5-8
CASSNTPTSGTPHEQFF
TGTGCCAGCAGCAATACGCCGACTAGCGGGACCCCCCATGAGCAGTTCTTC
>.|.|TRBJ2-7|TRBV5-1
CASSPGTGHEQYF
TGCGCCAGCAGCCCCGGGACTGGCCACGAGCAGTACTTC